This note documents a single TCR beta chain sequence. The antigen it recognizes is unknown. No much larger clone is present one base from it, and per-base qualities are unavailable. Another Seattle source contributed samples from volunteer blood donors who had recovered from COVID-19. Whole blood was collected in K2EDTA tubes by collaborating institutions according to the institutions' own protocols. Collaborator samples were shipped for TCRbeta analysis as frozen whole blood, isolated PBMCs, or DNA extracted from either sample type. These data are taken from a study of blood T cell repertoires in COVID-19 (dated by TCRdb to the early 2020s). With regard to the full study: Samples from collaborators originated in the United States, Italy and Spain and spanned both the acute and convalescent phases of COVID-19. The material from the prospective study consisted of cDNA or gDNA derived from T cells, B-cell-depleted T cells, or PBMCs. The dataset comprised deeply sampled blood TCRbeta repertoires from subjects exposed to, actively infected with, or recovered from COVID-19. The repertoires were made available in a free public database intended to serve as a resource for research on the immune response to SARS-CoV-2. The samples were drawn from two sources: the first 160 participants of the ongoing ImmuneRACE study, and 950 to 1,500 subjects contributed by 6 global collaborators. The sample metadata nearly always contained a de-identified subject ID, COVID-19 status, age in years and sex. Where available, HLA class I and class II types were obtained from metadata supplied by the sample provider rather than from assay-based typing.

From a lookup of the germline V gene, CDR1 and CDR2 are SGHRS and YFSETQ. From its cysteine to its phenylalanine, the CDR3 spans 15 amino acids. The DNA shown is the 45-base CDR3, in frame from base 1. The germline V end is reduced by 6 bases and the J end by 5 bases; junction bases left unmatched: 9. What the authors observed across the whole study: How much clinical and demographic metadata was included differed by source and by participant, and the metadata was provided uncurated.

TCRbeta CDR3 regions were amplified from genomic DNA by means of the immunoSEQ Assay, a bias-controlled multiplex PCR. Per the authors' processing: The number of nucleated cells in each sample was estimated from the amplification of reference gene primers within the assay. To quantify the absolute abundance of each unique TCRbeta CDR3 rearrangement, sequence reads were collapsed and filtered. Productive Simpson clonality was computed per sample as the square root of Simpson's diversity index over productive rearrangements. TCRdb mirrors the immuneACCESS table, restricted to in-frame sequences. Some clones are absent from its copies; in checked studies, under half trace to an unresolved V gene, and the reason for the others is unknown. D and trimming come from the DNA, and the V and J calls and clone size come from that table. The table for this sample lists about 220,000 clones; approximately 83% of them were counted only once. The ten largest make up about 3.1% of the sample.

The V gene is TRBV5-1 and the J gene is TRBJ2-1; 9 of the junction bases match TRBD1. The sequence was obtained from a woman in her twenties or thirties who had recovered from COVID-19. Sequencing was done on a sample of peripheral blood. CDR3 protein: CASTRDRVRDNEQFF. The DNA reads as follows: TGCGCCAGCACCCGGGACAGGGTTCGGGACAATGAGCAGTTCTTC.